Listed below are T cell receptor beta chains from one sample, sequenced in a study of metastatic and nonmetastatic thyroid tumors. TCRdb re-analyzed the PCR reads using MiXCR. The sample consists of roughly 70,000 clones, about 17% of them appearing once. The sequenced sample consisted of blood. These receptors were taken from a female donor with papillary thyroid cancer or a benign thyroid nodule (not recorded which). Some clones in this sample may be carry-over from other donors' samples. CDR3s include the opening cysteine and the closing phenylalanine or tryptophan. A D gene is named only where the DNA matches it firmly. Size is stated for part of the rows, as once, few or many counts, or as a class when the clone is expanded.

abundance	v_gene	d_gene	len	j_gene	CDR3aa	CDR3nt
many	TRBV19	-	16	TRBJ2-1	CASSLTYVSPYNEQFF	TGTGCCAGTAGTCTGACTTACGTTAGCCCCTACAATGAGCAGTTCTTC
-	TRBV20-1	-	16	TRBJ2-6	CSAREGGGPGANVLTF	TGCAGTGCTAGAGAGGGCGGAGGGCCTGGGGCCAACGTCCTGACTTTC
-	TRBV24-1	TRBD2	14	TRBJ2-2	CATSEAGRVGELFF	TGTGCCACCAGTGAGGCAGGGAGGGTCGGGGAGCTGTTTTTT
few	TRBV25-1	-	21	TRBJ1-1	CASSPPILTEGQYWGSTEAFF	TGTGCCAGCAGTCCACCTATACTCACCGAGGGCCAGTACTGGGGGAGCACTGAAGCTTTCTTT
-	TRBV10-1	TRBD2	14	TRBJ2-4	CASSGGTTEGIQYF	TGCGCCAGCAGTGGAGGGACTACCGAGGGCATTCAGTACTTC
-	TRBV6-5	-	14	TRBJ2-7	CASSYSAAPYEQYF	TGTGCCAGCAGTTACTCCGCAGCTCCCTACGAGCAGTACTTC
many	TRBV2	TRBD2	14	TRBJ2-7	CASSELAGVSEQYF	TGTGCCAGCAGTGAACTAGCGGGAGTTTCCGAGCAGTACTTC
many	TRBV6-1	-	14	TRBJ1-6	CASSGNRENSPLHF	TGTGCCAGCAGTGGAAACAGGGAGAATTCACCCCTCCACTTT
many	TRBV27	TRBD2	15	TRBJ2-1	CASTLSGRGFDEQFF	TGTGCCAGCACCCTTAGCGGGAGGGGTTTCGATGAGCAGTTCTTC
once	TRBV30	-	16	TRBJ1-1	CACLSQAAEEPNEAFF	TGTGCCTGTCTCAGCCAGGCGGCCGAGGAGCCCAATGAAGCTTTCTTT
-	TRBV6-1	-	15	TRBJ2-5	CASSSRGLGPETQYF	TGTGCCAGCAGCTCAAGGGGCTTGGGCCCGGAGACCCAGTACTTC
few	TRBV12-3/TRBV12-4	TRBD2	17	TRBJ2-7	CASSPTRLATSSYEQYF	TGTGCCAGCAGTCCCACGCGACTAGCGACCAGCTCCTACGAGCAGTACTTC
many	TRBV2	-	19	TRBJ1-4	CASSEPQGIGIGLNEKLFF	TGTGCCAGCAGTGAACCCCAGGGGATCGGTATAGGGCTGAATGAAAAACTGTTTTTT
many	TRBV4-1	-	15	TRBJ1-4	CASSQVFGWNEKLFF	TGCGCCAGCAGCCAAGTGTTTGGCTGGAATGAAAAACTGTTTTTT
many	TRBV28	-	13	TRBJ1-2	CASSPLAGEGYTF	TGTGCCAGCAGTCCTTTGGCGGGAGAAGGCTACACCTTC
many	TRBV28	-	15	TRBJ2-5	CASQVGGRPFETQYF	TGTGCCAGCCAGGTTGGGGGGCGACCTTTCGAGACCCAGTACTTC
few	TRBV6-5	-	12	TRBJ2-7	CASSYRVGEQYF	TGTGCCAGCAGTTACAGGGTTGGCGAGCAGTACTTC
many	TRBV19	TRBD2	14	TRBJ2-7	CASSISSGTSEQYF	TGTGCCAGTAGTATATCTAGCGGCACCAGCGAGCAGTACTTC
-	TRBV5-6	-	15	TRBJ2-3	CASSLQSGSTDTQYF	TGTGCCAGCAGCTTACAGAGCGGGAGCACAGATACGCAGTATTTT
few	TRBV19	-	13	TRBJ2-3	CASSIPGPDTQYF	TGTGCCAGTAGTATTCCGGGGCCAGATACGCAGTATTTT
many	TRBV3-1	TRBD1	14	TRBJ1-5	CASGGTGGNQPQHF	TGTGCCAGCGGAGGGACAGGGGGCAATCAGCCCCAGCATTTT
-	TRBV15	-	14	TRBJ2-7	CATSKERSSYEQYF	TGTGCCACCAGCAAGGAAAGGAGCTCCTACGAGCAGTACTTC
many	TRBV20-1	-	14	TRBJ2-2	CSATTGRNTGELFF	TGCAGTGCAACAACAGGGAGGAACACCGGGGAGCTGTTTTTT
many	TRBV6-1	-	14	TRBJ1-2	CASSNPGIYYGYTF	TGTGCCAGCAGCAATCCCGGGATTTACTATGGCTACACCTTC
many	TRBV9	-	15	TRBJ2-3	CASSVASIEADTQYF	TGTGCCAGCAGCGTAGCTAGCATAGAAGCAGATACGCAGTATTTT
many	TRBV24-1	-	14	TRBJ2-3	CATRRGQHTDTQYF	TGTGCCACCAGGCGGGGACAGCACACAGATACGCAGTATTTT
many	TRBV6-1	-	16	TRBJ1-5	CASSEWAGSSNQPQHF	TGTGCCAGCAGTGAATGGGCAGGGTCCAGCAATCAGCCCCAGCATTTT
many	TRBV20-1	-	12	TRBJ2-7	CSATGTSYEQYF	TGCAGTGCTACAGGAACCTCCTACGAGCAGTACTTC
many	TRBV28	-	16	TRBJ2-7	CASSPTQAGYAYEQYF	TGTGCCAGCAGTCCGACCCAAGCGGGTTACGCCTACGAGCAGTACTTC
many	TRBV3-1	-	12	TRBJ2-1	CASRSPGNEQFF	TGTGCCAGCAGGAGCCCGGGGAATGAGCAGTTCTTC
many	TRBV6-1	TRBD2	17	TRBJ2-2	CASSRRDSGRNTGELFF	TGTGCCAGCTCCCGGCGTGACAGCGGGAGGAACACCGGGGAGCTGTTTTTT
-	TRBV2	-	13	TRBJ1-5	CASRGRVDQPQHF	TGTGCCAGCAGGGGCAGGGTAGATCAGCCCCAGCATTTT
-	TRBV30	-	15	TRBJ2-2	CAWSLRVGIVGELFF	TGTGCCTGGAGTTTGAGGGTCGGAATTGTCGGGGAGCTGTTTTTT
many	TRBV5-6	-	14	TRBJ1-2	CASSFGEVNYGYTF	TGTGCCAGCAGCTTCGGGGAGGTAAACTATGGCTACACCTTC
-	TRBV6-1	-	15	TRBJ2-7	CASSAVPGDRYEQYF	TGTGCCAGCAGTGCTGTGCCAGGGGACCGCTACGAGCAGTATTTC
-	TRBV7-3	-	14	TRBJ1-1	CASSLNAEGFEAFF	TGTGCCAGCAGCTTAAACGCTGAGGGATTTGAAGCTTTCTTT
many	TRBV7-9	-	14	TRBJ2-7	CASSSRVPAYEQYF	TGTGCCAGCAGCTCTAGAGTACCCGCCTACGAGCAGTACTTC
many	TRBV5-1	-	16	TRBJ2-2	CASSSGTIVDTGELFF	TGCGCCAGCAGCTCGGGGACCATCGTCGACACCGGGGAGCTGTTTTTT
many	TRBV27	TRBD2	17	TRBJ2-7	CASSWDSPGLAGVEQYF	TGTGCCAGCAGCTGGGACAGTCCGGGACTAGCGGGAGTCGAGCAGTACTTC
-	TRBV7-8	-	13	TRBJ2-7	CASSPRGSYEQYF	TGTGCCAGCAGCCCCCGAGGCTCCTACGAGCAGTACTTC
many	TRBV11-1	-	15	TRBJ2-1	CASSEGRVVHNEQFF	TGTGCCAGCAGCGAGGGTAGGGTCGTCCACAATGAGCAGTTCTTC
-	TRBV6-1	-	13	TRBJ1-1	CASNTGLNTEAFF	TGTGCCAGCAATACGGGACTCAACACTGAAGCTTTCTTT